This T cell receptor (beta chain) derives from a study of blood T cells in healthy people across ages. Trimming took off 7 bases at V and 5 bases at J, with 18 bases between the two ends. Germline CDR1 SEHNR, CDR2 FQNEAQ (reference sequence). This CDR3 is built from 15 residues. This clonotype was seen more than once but under ten times. Its matching antigen is unknown. Study-wide results and limits: Without sorted subsets, naive and antigen-experienced compartments could not be conclusively compared. Observed TCR beta diversity per million T cells went down as age went up. This fall followed a roughly linear course with age.

Then a second PCR, running roughly 7 to 11 cycles, was carried out with a sample-barcoded 5' primer and a J-beta primer mix. Every individual sample yielded 2.5 million or more paired-end reads (each containing CDR3). TCRdb re-derived calls from the 5' RACE reads in MiXCR, one entry per CDR3 protein. The sample holds 1.5 million to 2 million distinct CDR3 sequences, 30% to 35% seen once. Specimen: blood. This chain connects TRBV7-9 to TRBJ2-1, with D uncertain. The TCR was taken from a young woman in good health. The CDR3 sequence: CASTGRVGLNNEQFF. CDR3 sequence (DNA): TGTGCCAGCACCGGCCGGGTAGGCCTCAACAATGAGCAGTTCTTC.